Sequencing of this T cell receptor (beta chain) was carried out in a study of cytomegalovirus exposure and HLA in healthy donors. Findings and limits, study-wide: Later on, an analysis found that several of the most significant clusters appeared to be linked to common viral pathogens, which included parvovirus B19. For cytomegalovirus status, the classifier reportedly gave diagnoses with high specificity and sensitivity.

The CDR3 extends over 20 amino acids. V gave up 1 base and J gave up 0 bases; unmatched junction bases: 6. Germline lookup yields CDR1 LGHNA and CDR2 YNFKEQ. While unrecorded immune exposures were likely, the donors were nominally healthy when sampled. On this clone itself: The antigen is not known.

PCR involved 60 Vbeta and 13 Jbeta primers. Generated by immunoSEQ multiplex PCR, the TCRdb table keeps only in-frame clones and is missing some. The sample records about 180,000 clones, around four fifths being singletons. Specimen: PBMCs. The J gene is TRBJ2-2, the V gene TRBV4-2; 15 bases line up with TRBD2. This sequence originates from a woman younger than 45 in good health and CMV-seronegative. CDR3 bases: TGTGCCAGCAGCCAAGGGGGACTAGCGGGGGGATATCCGAACACCGGGGAGCTGTTTTTT. Protein: CASSQGGLAGGYPNTGELFF.